These T cell receptor beta chains were read from a single sample in a study of blood T cell repertoires in COVID-19. Assay: immunoSEQ multiplex PCR; the TCRdb copy retains only in-frame clones and omits some. The sample contains roughly 190,000 clones, 86% of which appear only once. The specimen was peripheral blood. Receptors were obtained from an elderly woman in a cohort sampled during active or convalescent COVID-19. Each CDR3 is given with its conserved first and last residue. The order of the fields is V gene, CDR3 length, J gene, CDR3 protein.

V gene: TRBV5-1; CDR3 length: 16; J gene: TRBJ1-3; CDR3 protein: CASSLGGTASGNTIYF
V gene: TRBV7-9; CDR3 length: 18; J gene: TRBJ2-1; CDR3 protein: CASSLTSISLIQGNEQFF
V gene: TRBV2; CDR3 length: 14; J gene: TRBJ2-6; CDR3 protein: CASATDSGANVLTF
V gene: TRBV20-1; CDR3 length: 13; J gene: TRBJ2-1; CDR3 protein: CSASDRINNEQFF
V gene: TRBV7-9; CDR3 length: 14; J gene: TRBJ1-2; CDR3 protein: CASSLGTGDAGYTF
V gene: TRBV15; CDR3 length: 16; J gene: TRBJ2-2; CDR3 protein: CATSRDLAENTGELFF
V gene: TRBV5-1; CDR3 length: 17; J gene: TRBJ2-5; CDR3 protein: CASSPGTSGGALETQYF
V gene: TRBV6-5; CDR3 length: 14; J gene: TRBJ1-2; CDR3 protein: CASSKTQGNYGYTF
V gene: TRBV28; CDR3 length: 12; J gene: TRBJ1-5; CDR3 protein: CASSRRDQPQHF
V gene: TRBV7-2; CDR3 length: 14; J gene: TRBJ2-2; CDR3 protein: CASSREPSTGELFF
V gene: TRBV5-1; CDR3 length: 14; J gene: TRBJ1-2; CDR3 protein: CASSLDGQGDGYTF
V gene: TRBV5-1; CDR3 length: 15; J gene: TRBJ2-5; CDR3 protein: CASSMTSGVQETQYF
V gene: TRBV23-1; CDR3 length: 16; J gene: TRBJ2-7; CDR3 protein: CASSQTGTRVSYEQYF
V gene: TRBV18; CDR3 length: 14; J gene: TRBJ1-2; CDR3 protein: CASSLSGRAAGYTF
V gene: TRBV27; CDR3 length: 13; J gene: TRBJ1-2; CDR3 protein: CASLGDSNYGYTF
V gene: TRBV6-1; CDR3 length: 16; J gene: TRBJ2-5; CDR3 protein: CASSEAWTSSQETQYF
V gene: TRBV3-1/TRBV3-2; CDR3 length: 14; J gene: TRBJ1-4; CDR3 protein: CASSQGTVNEKLFF
V gene: TRBV28; CDR3 length: 15; J gene: TRBJ1-2; CDR3 protein: CASREQGREVYGYTF
V gene: TRBV5-8; CDR3 length: 15; J gene: TRBJ1-5; CDR3 protein: CASSRGGARSQPQHF
V gene: TRBV11-3; CDR3 length: 15; J gene: TRBJ1-2; CDR3 protein: CASSPPGTVNYGYTF
V gene: TRBV5-1; CDR3 length: 15; J gene: TRBJ2-5; CDR3 protein: CASSLLSGSRETQYF
V gene: TRBV5-4; CDR3 length: 14; J gene: TRBJ1-1; CDR3 protein: CASSLDKTNTEAFF
V gene: TRBV3-1/TRBV3-2; CDR3 length: 16; J gene: TRBJ1-6; CDR3 protein: CASSPYASDYNSPLHF
V gene: TRBV3-1/TRBV3-2; CDR3 length: 15; J gene: TRBJ1-3; CDR3 protein: CASSPQGVSGNTIYF
V gene: TRBV5-1; CDR3 length: 17; J gene: TRBJ2-2; CDR3 protein: CASSLITSGRGTGELFF
V gene: TRBV2; CDR3 length: 15; J gene: TRBJ1-5; CDR3 protein: CASSGLQGSHQPQHF
V gene: TRBV29-1; CDR3 length: 14; J gene: TRBJ1-4; CDR3 protein: CSVVRGSANEKLFF
V gene: TRBV3-1/TRBV3-2; CDR3 length: 15; J gene: TRBJ2-5; CDR3 protein: CASNWRGQAEETQYF
V gene: TRBV27; CDR3 length: 13; J gene: TRBJ1-2; CDR3 protein: CASSPSGGYGYTF
V gene: TRBV6-5; CDR3 length: 14; J gene: TRBJ2-1; CDR3 protein: CASTWGPNYNEQFF
V gene: TRBV7-9; CDR3 length: 15; J gene: TRBJ2-3; CDR3 protein: CASSLHGLRADTQYF
V gene: TRBV19; CDR3 length: 14; J gene: TRBJ1-5; CDR3 protein: CASHTPYRGQPQHF
V gene: TRBV28; CDR3 length: 14; J gene: TRBJ2-4; CDR3 protein: CASSLAGRENIQYF
V gene: TRBV19; CDR3 length: 12; J gene: TRBJ1-2; CDR3 protein: CASIGGNYGYTF
V gene: TRBV5-1; CDR3 length: 16; J gene: TRBJ1-4; CDR3 protein: CASSSSTATQAEKLFF
V gene: TRBV7-2; CDR3 length: 17; J gene: TRBJ2-3; CDR3 protein: CASSYNSGTGNADTQYF
V gene: TRBV19; CDR3 length: 15; J gene: TRBJ1-1; CDR3 protein: CASSLSGTGDTEAFF